What follows are 9 T cell receptor beta chains derived from one specimen sequenced in a study of blood T cell repertoires in COVID-19. TCRdb keeps only in-frame clones here, not all; method: immunoSEQ multiplex PCR. The table has under 250,000 clones, about nine tenths seen once; the top ten hold 1.5% to 2%. Sequences were obtained from PBMCs or T cells enriched from blood (not recorded which). The receptors stem from a man aged 35 to 55 who had recovered from COVID-19.

The chain uses TRBV9 and TRBJ2-1, with 7 bases identical to TRBD1. The CDR3 loop spans 17 amino acids. The junction had 11 bases not matched to a gene; V was cut back by 1 base and J by 4 bases. The germline CDR1 and CDR2 sequences are SGDLS and YYNGEE. CDR3 nucleotides: TGTGCCAGCAGCGTACAAGCTACGGGACAGAGATACAATGAGCAGTTCTTC. This translates into CASSVQATGQRYNEQFF.

The V call is TRBV28, the J call TRBJ1-6; D is undetermined. Per the germline V gene, CDR1 is MDHEN and CDR2 is SYDVKM. This CDR3 region has 14 residues. Trimming took 7 bases from V and 9 from J, leaving 16 bases between them. In DNA form, the CDR3 reads TGTGCCAGCACTTCGTCGGTAATAAGTTCACCCCTCCACTTT. Amino acid sequence: CASTSSVISSPLHF.

The V and J genes are TRBV9 and TRBJ2-5; tentatively, D is TRBD1 (6 bases). Germline loops: CDR1 SGDLS, CDR2 YYNGEE. The CDR3 runs 16 residues. V lost 0 bases, J lost 4 bases, and 16 bases lay in between. The CDR3 sequence: CASSVGAQGWGETQYF. Here the CDR3 DNA reads TGTGCCAGCAGCGTAGGCGCACAGGGCTGGGGAGAGACCCAGTACTTC.

This chain connects TRBV7-3 to TRBJ2-1; 11 nucleotides match TRBD2. The J segment lost 1 base and the V segment lost 4 bases, leaving 6 bases of the junction unmatched. There are 17 residues in the CDR3. Germline-derived CDR1 and CDR2 are SGHTA and FQGTGA. In DNA form, the CDR3 reads TGTGCCAGCAGCTACGGTAGCGGGGGGGCATCCTACAATGAGCAGTTCTTC. Translated, it gives CASSYGSGGASYNEQFF. Looking up the rest from reference TRBV7-3 and TRBJ2-1 gives the full variable domain: GAGVSQTPSNKVTEKGKYVELRCDPISGHTALYWYRQSLGQGPEFLIYFQGTGAADDSGLPNDRFFAVRPEGSVSTLKIQRTERGDSAVYLCASSYGSGGASYNEQFFGPGTRLTVL.

There are a few counts of this clone. V is TRBV19 and J is TRBJ2-2; D gene ambiguous. Germline V gene data show CDR1 as LNHDA and CDR2 as SQIVND (reference sequence). V gave up 2 bases and J gave up 3 bases, with 4 bases separating them. This CDR3 has 13 residues. CDR3: CASSIQYTGELFF. The CDR3 DNA is TGTGCCAGTAGTATACAGTACACCGGGGAGCTGTTTTTT. The full variable domain, completed using reference TRBV19 and TRBJ2-2, is DGGITQSPKYLFRKEGQNVTLSCEQNLNHDAMYWYRQDPGQGLRLIYYSQIVNDFQKGDIAEGYSVSREKKESFPLTVTSAQKNPTAFYLCASSIQYTGELFFGEGSRLTVL.

This clone was counted a few times. The chain recombines TRBV3-1 (or the pseudogene TRBV3-2) with TRBJ1-6, with D possibly being TRBD1 (5 bases). The length of the CDR3 is 16 residues. V gave up 0 bases and J gave up 10 bases, with 16 bases separating them. Germline loops: CDR1 LGHDT, CDR2 YNNKEL (reference sequence). The CDR3 protein is CASSQDGGICGSPLHF. In DNA, the CDR3 is TGTGCCAGCAGCCAAGATGGGGGGATCTGTGGGTCACCCCTCCACTTT.

The rearrangement uses TRBV28 and TRBJ1-3; a possible D gene is TRBD1 (6 bases). V lost 5 bases to trimming and J lost 0 bases, with 8 bases between them. The CDR3 is made up of 14 amino acids. Per germline, CDR1 MDHEN and CDR2 SYDVKM. CDR3 loop: CASSRTDSGNTIYF. The CDR3 nucleotides read TGTGCCAGCAGTCGGACAGACTCTGGAAACACCATATATTTT.

This chain links TRBV7-2 with TRBJ2-3, with D unresolved. This CDR3 is built from 14 residues. Germline CDR1 is SGHTA and CDR2 is FQGNSA. The V gene lost 5 bases and the J gene lost 0 bases, with 9 bases spanning the gap. The CDR3 protein is CASSPGLSTDTQYF. In nucleotides, the CDR3 is TGTGCCAGCAGCCCCGGTCTTAGCACAGATACGCAGTATTTT.

DNA for the CDR3: TGTGCCAGCATAAATGGACAGGGGGACGAGCAGTACTTC. Protein sequence: CASINGQGDEQYF. The chain employs TRBV28 and TRBJ2-7; 10 nucleotides line up with TRBD1. V dropped 7 bases and J dropped 5; count of bases not matched to a gene: 5. The CDR3 has 13 residues. The germline gives CDR1 MDHEN, CDR2 SYDVKM.